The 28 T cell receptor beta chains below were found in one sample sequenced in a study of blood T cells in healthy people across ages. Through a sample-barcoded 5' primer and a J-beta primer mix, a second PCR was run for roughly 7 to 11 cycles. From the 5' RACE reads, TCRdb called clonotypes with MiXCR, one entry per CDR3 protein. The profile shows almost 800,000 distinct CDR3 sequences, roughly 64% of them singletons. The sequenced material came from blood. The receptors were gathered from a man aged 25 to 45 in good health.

DNA of the CDR3: TGTGCCAGCAGCCAAGTCGTTGGGGGTGAGCAGTACTTC. Protein: CASSQVVGGEQYF. The V gene is TRBV14, the J gene TRBJ2-5; D tentatively fits TRBD1 or TRBD2 (5 bases each). CDR1 SGHDN and CDR2 FVKESK come from the germline V gene. V lost 1 base to trimming and J lost 11 bases, with 14 bases between them. This CDR3 has 13 amino acids.

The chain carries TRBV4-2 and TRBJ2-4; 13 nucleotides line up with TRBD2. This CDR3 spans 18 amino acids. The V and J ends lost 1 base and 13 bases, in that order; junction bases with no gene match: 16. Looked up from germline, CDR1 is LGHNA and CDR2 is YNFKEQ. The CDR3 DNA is TGTGCCAGCAGCCAAGCCTCACTAGCGGGAGGGATGTACGATGAGCAGTACTTC. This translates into CASSQASLAGGMYDEQYF.

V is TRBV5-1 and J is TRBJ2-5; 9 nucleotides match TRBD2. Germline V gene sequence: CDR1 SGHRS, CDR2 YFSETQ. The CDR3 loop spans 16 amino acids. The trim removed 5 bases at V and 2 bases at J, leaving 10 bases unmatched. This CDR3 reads CASRRTGLALQETQYF. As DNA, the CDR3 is TGCGCCAGCAGACGGACCGGACTAGCGTTGCAAGAGACCCAGTACTTC.

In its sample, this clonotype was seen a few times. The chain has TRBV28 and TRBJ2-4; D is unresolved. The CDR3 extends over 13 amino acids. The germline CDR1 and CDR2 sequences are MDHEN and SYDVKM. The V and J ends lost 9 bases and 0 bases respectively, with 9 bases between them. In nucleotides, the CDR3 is TGTGCCAGTAAAGTTTTAGCCAAAAACATTCAGTACTTC. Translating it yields CASKVLAKNIQYF.

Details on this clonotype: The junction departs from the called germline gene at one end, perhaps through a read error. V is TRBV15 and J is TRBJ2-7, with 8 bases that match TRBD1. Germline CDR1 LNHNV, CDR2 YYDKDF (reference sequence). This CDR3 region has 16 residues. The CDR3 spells CATSGEAGGGSYEQYF. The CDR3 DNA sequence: TGTGCCACCAGCGGAGAGGCAGGGGGCGGCTCCTACGAGCAGTACTTC.

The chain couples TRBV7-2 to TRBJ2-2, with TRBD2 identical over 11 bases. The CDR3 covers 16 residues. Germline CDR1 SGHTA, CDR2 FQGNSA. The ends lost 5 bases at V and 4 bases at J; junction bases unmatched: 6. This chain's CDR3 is CASSLSGRAGTGELFF. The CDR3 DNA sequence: TGTGCCAGCAGCCTTAGCGGGAGGGCCGGCACCGGGGAGCTGTTTTTT. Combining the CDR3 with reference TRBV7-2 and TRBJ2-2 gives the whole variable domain GAGVSQSPSNKVTEKGKDVELRCDPISGHTALYWYRQSLGQGLEFLIYFQGNSAPDKSGLPSDRFSAERTGGSVSTLTIQRTQQEDSAVYLCASSLSGRAGTGELFFGEGSRLTVL.

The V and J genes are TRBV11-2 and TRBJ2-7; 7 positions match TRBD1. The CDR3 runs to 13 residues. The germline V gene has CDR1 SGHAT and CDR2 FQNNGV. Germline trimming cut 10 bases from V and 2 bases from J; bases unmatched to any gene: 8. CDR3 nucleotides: TGTGCCACTAGACGGGGACAGACCTACGAGCAGTACTTC. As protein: CATRRGQTYEQYF.

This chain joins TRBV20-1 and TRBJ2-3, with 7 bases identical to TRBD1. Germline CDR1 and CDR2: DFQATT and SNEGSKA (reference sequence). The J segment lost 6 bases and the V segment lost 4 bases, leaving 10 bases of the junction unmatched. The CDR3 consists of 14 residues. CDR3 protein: CSAKRRQGPDTQYF. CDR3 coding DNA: TGCAGTGCTAAGCGACGACAGGGTCCCGATACGCAGTATTTT.

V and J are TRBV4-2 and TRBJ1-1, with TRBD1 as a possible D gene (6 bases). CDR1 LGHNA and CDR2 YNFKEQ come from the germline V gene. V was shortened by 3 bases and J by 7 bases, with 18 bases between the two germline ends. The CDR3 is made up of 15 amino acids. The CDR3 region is CASSQEARGYDEAFF. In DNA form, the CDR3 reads TGTGCCAGCAGCCAGGAGGCCAGGGGCTACGATGAAGCTTTCTTT.

CDR3 DNA sequence: TGTGCCGGCCCCGTACAGGGGGCGTGGGAGCCTGGTGGCTACACCTTC. Its translation: CAGPVQGAWEPGGYTF. The chain recombines TRBV21-1 with TRBJ1-2; the DNA was not used to check the table's D call, TRBD1. TRBV21-1 represents a pseudogene. This CDR3 contains 16 residues.

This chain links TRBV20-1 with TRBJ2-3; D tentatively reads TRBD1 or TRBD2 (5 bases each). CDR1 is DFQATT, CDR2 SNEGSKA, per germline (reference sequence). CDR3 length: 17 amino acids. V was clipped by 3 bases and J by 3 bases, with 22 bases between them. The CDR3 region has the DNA TGCAGTGCTAGCCGGGACCTGGGGAACTTTGGGACAGATACGCAGTATTTT. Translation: CSASRDLGNFGTDTQYF.

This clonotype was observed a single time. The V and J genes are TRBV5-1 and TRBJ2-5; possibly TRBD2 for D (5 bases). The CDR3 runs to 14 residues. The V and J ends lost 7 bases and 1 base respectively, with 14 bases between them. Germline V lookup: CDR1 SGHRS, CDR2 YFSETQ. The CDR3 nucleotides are TGCGCCAGCGGCCGAGGGATTGGCCAAGAGACCCAGTACTTC. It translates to CASGRGIGQETQYF.

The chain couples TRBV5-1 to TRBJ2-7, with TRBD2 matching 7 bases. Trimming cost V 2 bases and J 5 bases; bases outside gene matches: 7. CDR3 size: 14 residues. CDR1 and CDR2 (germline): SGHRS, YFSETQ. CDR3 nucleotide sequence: TGCGCCAGCAGCTTTGGACTAGAGATTAACGAGCAGTACTTC. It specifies CASSFGLEINEQYF.

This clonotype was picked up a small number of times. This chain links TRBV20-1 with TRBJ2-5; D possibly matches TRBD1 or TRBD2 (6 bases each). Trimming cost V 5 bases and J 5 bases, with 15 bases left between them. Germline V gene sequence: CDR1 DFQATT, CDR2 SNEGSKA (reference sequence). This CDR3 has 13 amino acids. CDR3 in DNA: TGCAGTGCTCTGGGGGGCGACGGGGAGACCCAGTACTTC. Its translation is CSALGGDGETQYF.

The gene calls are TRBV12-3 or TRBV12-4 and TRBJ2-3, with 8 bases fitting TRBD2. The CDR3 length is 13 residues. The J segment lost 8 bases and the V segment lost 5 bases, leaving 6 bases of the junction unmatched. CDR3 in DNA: TGTGCCAGCAGTGGGACTAGGAAACCTACGCAGTATTTT. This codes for CASSGTRKPTQYF.

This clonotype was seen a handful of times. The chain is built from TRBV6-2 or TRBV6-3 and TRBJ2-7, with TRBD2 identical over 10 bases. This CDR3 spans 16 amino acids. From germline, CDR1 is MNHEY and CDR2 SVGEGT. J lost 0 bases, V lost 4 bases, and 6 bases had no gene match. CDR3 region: CASSSQTSGHSYEQYF. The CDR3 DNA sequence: TGTGCCAGCAGTTCTCAGACTAGCGGGCACTCCTACGAGCAGTACTTC.

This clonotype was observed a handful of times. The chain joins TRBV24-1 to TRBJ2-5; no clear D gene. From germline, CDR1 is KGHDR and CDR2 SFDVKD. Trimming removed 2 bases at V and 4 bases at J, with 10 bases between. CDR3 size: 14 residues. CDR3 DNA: TGTGCCACCAGTGATTCCTCACGTCGAGAGACCCAGTACTTC. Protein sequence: CATSDSSRRETQYF.

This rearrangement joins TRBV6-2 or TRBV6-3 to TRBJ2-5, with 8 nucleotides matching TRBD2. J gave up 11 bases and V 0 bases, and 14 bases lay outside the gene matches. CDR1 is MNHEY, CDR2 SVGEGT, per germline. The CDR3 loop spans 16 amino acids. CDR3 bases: TGTGCCAGCAGTTACTCGAACCTAGCGGGTCACAATGAGCAGTACTTC. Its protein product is CASSYSNLAGHNEQYF.

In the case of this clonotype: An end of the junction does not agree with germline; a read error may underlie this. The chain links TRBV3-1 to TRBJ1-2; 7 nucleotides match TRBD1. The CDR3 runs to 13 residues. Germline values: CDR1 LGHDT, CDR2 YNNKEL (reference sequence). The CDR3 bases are TGTGCCGGCAGTCCACAGGGGACATATGGCTACACCTTC. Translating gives CAGSPQGTYGYTF.

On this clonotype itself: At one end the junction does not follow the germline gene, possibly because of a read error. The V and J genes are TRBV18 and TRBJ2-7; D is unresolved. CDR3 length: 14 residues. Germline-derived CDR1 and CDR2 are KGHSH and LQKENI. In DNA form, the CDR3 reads TGTGCCAGCTCGCCACCGCCGACCCGACCGGAGCAGTACTTC. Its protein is CASSPPPTRPEQYF.

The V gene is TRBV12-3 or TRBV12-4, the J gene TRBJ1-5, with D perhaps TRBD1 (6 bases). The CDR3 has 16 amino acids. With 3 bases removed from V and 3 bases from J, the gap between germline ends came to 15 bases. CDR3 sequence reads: CASSLILQGPNQPQHF. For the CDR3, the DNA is TGTGCCAGCAGTTTGATTCTACAGGGTCCCAATCAGCCCCAGCATTTT.

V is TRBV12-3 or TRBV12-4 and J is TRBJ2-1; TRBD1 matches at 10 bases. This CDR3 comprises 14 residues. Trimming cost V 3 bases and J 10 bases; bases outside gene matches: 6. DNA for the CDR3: TGTGCCAGCAGTTTTCCCCGGGACAGGGGCGAGCAGTTCTTC. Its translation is CASSFPRDRGEQFF.

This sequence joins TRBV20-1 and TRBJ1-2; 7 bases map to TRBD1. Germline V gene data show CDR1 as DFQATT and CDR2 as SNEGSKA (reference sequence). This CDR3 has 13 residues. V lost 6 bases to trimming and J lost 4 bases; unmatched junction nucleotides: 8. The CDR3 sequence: CSARTGETYGYTF. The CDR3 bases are TGCAGTGCCAGGACAGGAGAAACCTATGGCTACACCTTC.

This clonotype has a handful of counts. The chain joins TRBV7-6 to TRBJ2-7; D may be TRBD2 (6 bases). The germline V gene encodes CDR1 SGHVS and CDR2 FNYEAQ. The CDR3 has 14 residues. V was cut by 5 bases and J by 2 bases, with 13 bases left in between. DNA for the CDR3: TGTGCCAGCAGCCCTAGCGCGACCCCCTACGAGCAGTACTTC. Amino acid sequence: CASSPSATPYEQYF.

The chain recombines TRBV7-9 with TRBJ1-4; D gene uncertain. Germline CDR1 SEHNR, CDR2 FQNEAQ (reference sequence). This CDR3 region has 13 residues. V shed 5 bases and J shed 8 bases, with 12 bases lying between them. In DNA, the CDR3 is TGTGCCAGCAGCACCGACGTGGGAGAAAAACTGTTTTTT. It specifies CASSTDVGEKLFF. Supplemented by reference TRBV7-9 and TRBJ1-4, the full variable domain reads DTGVSQNPRHKITKRGQNVTFRCDPISEHNRLYWYRQTLGQGPEFLTYFQNEAQLEKSRLLSDRFSAERPKGSFSTLEIQRTEQGDSAMYLCASSTDVGEKLFFGSGTQLSVL.

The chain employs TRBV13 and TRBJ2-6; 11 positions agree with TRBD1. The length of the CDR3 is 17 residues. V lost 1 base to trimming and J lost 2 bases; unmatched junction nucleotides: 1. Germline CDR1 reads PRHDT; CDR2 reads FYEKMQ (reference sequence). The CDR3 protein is CASSLEDRGPGANVLTF. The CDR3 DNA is TGTGCCAGCAGCTTAGAGGACAGGGGGCCTGGGGCCAACGTCCTGACTTTC. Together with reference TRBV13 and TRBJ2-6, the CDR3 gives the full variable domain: AAGVIQSPRHLIKEKRETATLKCYPIPRHDTVYWYQQGPGQDPQFLISFYEKMQSDKGSIPDRFSAQQFSDYHSELNMSSLELGDSALYFCASSLEDRGPGANVLTFGAGSRLTVL.

CDR3 sequence: CSARPGQSDYEQYF. CDR3 nucleotide sequence: TGCAGTGCTAGGCCTGGACAGTCTGACTACGAGCAGTACTTC. The chain links TRBV20-1 to TRBJ2-7; weak D call: TRBD1 (6 bases). This CDR3 comprises 14 residues. Trimming removed 3 bases from V and 3 bases from J, with 15 bases in between. Germline assignment: CDR1 DFQATT and CDR2 SNEGSKA (reference sequence).

The CDR3 DNA reads as TGTGCCAGCAGCTTAGCGGGTCAGGGGACAACTGAAGCTTTCTTT. The encoded protein is CASSLAGQGTTEAFF. V gene TRBV7-9 combines with J gene TRBJ1-1, with D possibly being TRBD1 (6 bases). This CDR3 is 15 amino acids long. From germline, CDR1 is SEHNR and CDR2 FQNEAQ (reference sequence). V lost 0 bases, J lost 5 bases, and 13 bases lay in between.